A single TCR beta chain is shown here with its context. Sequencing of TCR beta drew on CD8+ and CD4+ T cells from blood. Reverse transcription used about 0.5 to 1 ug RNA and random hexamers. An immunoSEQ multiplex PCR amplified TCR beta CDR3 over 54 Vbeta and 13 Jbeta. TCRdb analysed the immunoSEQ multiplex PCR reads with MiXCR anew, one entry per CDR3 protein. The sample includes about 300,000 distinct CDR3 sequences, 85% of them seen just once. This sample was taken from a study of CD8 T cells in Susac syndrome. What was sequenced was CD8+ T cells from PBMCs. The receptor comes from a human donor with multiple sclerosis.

CDR3 residues: CASSPPGGAFDEQYF. In nucleotides, the CDR3 is TGTGCCAGCAGCCCTCCCGGGGGTGCCTTTGACGAGCAGTACTTC. The J gene is TRBJ2-7, the V gene TRBV6-5, with a possible D match to TRBD2 (6 bases). The V end lost 6 bases, the J end lost 5 bases, and 20 bases lay between the germline ends. In germline, CDR1 is MNHEY, CDR2 SVGAGI. The CDR3 consists of 15 residues.